This T cell receptor (beta chain) was recovered during a study of T cell repertoires in cytomegalovirus infection. In the study overall: In public TCR beta signatures, there were indications of both CMV infection and matching HLA type.

Between the trimmed V and J ends, which lost 6 bases and 4 bases, there was a span of 7 bases. CDR3 length: 12 amino acids. TCRdb re-analysed the reads in MiXCR, keeping a single row per CDR3 protein. The table includes 500,000 to 600,000 distinct CDR3 sequences, about 15% detected once. Ten or more counts support this clonotype. The receptor was isolated from a human donor in good health (CMV status not recorded). Some clones in this sample may be carry-over from other donors' samples. This chain joins TRBV12-3 or TRBV12-4 and TRBJ1-5, with D possibly TRBD1 on 6 matching bases. The sample taken for sequencing was CD8+ T cells from PBMCs. CDR3 in DNA: TGTGCCAGCAGGGACAGTAATCAGCCCCAGCATTTT. Its protein product is CASRDSNQPQHF.